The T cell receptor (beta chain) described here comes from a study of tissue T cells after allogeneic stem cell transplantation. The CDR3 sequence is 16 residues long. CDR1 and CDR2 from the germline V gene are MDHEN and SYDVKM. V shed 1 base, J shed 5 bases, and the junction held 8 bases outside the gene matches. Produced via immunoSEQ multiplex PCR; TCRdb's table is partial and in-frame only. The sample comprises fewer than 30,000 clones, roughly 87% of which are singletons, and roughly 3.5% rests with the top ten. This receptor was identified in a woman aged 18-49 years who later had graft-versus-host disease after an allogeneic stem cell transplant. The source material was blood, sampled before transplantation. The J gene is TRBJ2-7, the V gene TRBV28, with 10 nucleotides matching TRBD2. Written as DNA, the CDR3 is TGTGCCAGCAGTTTATCAGAGCGGGGGGGCTACGACGAGCAGTACTTC. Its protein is CASSLSERGGYDEQYF.